This T cell receptor (beta chain) was sequenced during a study of cytomegalovirus exposure and HLA in healthy donors. The table lists this clone with a few counts. Its antigen is currently unknown. General study results and limits: For TCR beta chains, V- and J-gene trimming was later linked to a missense DCLRE1C variant. TCR beta sequences numbering 15,000 to 20,000 were associated with HLA alleles at 0.05 false discovery rate in a later analysis.

The CDR3 is made up of 17 amino acids. V lost 2 bases and J lost 2; bases outside the gene matches: 8. Germline V gene sequence: CDR1 MGHRA, CDR2 YSYEKL. The study ran its PCR with 60 Vbeta and 13 Jbeta primers. As handled by the study authors: In a later analysis, around 10 million of 75 million to 90 million unique beta chains occurred in at least two donors. The data were produced by immunoSEQ multiplex PCR, yet TCRdb's version contains in-frame clones alone and is incomplete. V and J calls and clone size are as listed in that table; D and trimming were resolved from the DNA. Among 150,000 to 200,000 clones listed, roughly 72% were seen once.

The TCR comes from a man aged 35 to 55 in good health and CMV-seropositive. The chain carries TRBV4-1 and TRBJ2-1; 8 nucleotides align to TRBD2. The sequencing input was PBMCs. CDR3 in amino acids: CASSQYQAGGAYNEQFF. CDR3 DNA sequence: TGCGCCAGCAGCCAATACCAGGCGGGGGGAGCCTACAATGAGCAGTTCTTC.